One sample yielded the 14 T cell receptor beta chains listed below, sequenced in a study of blood T cell repertoires in COVID-19. The assay was immunoSEQ multiplex PCR, and TCRdb's table has in-frame clones only and misses some. This sample has a few hundred thousand clones; more than 75% occur once, and the top ten carry more than 1.5%. Sequenced input: PBMCs or T cells enriched from blood (not recorded which). These TCRs come from a man between 35 and 55 years old in a cohort exposed to, infected with or recovered from COVID-19 (not recorded which).

V gene TRBV5-4 combines with J gene TRBJ1-1; D gene uncertain. Germline V gene sequence: CDR1 SGHNT, CDR2 YYREEE (reference sequence). CDR3 length equals 13 residues. Trimming cost V 1 base and J 3 bases, with 7 bases left between them. The CDR3 DNA follows: TGTGCCAGCAGCTTGAGACGGGACACTGAAGCTTTCTTT. Its translation: CASSLRRDTEAFF.

This clone was recorded once. The chain recombines TRBV4-1 with TRBJ2-6; D gene unclear. The V gene's germline CDR1 is MGHRA and CDR2 YSYEKL. V lost 1 base, J lost 0 bases, and 7 bases lay in between. This CDR3 is 16 amino acids long. CDR3 nucleotide sequence: TGCGCCAGCAGCCAAGTTGTCCTCTCTGGGGCCAACGTCCTGACTTTC. This translates into CASSQVVLSGANVLTF.

The gene calls are TRBV10-1 and TRBJ2-3; possible D gene TRBD2, 7 bases. The V gene's germline CDR1 is WNHNN and CDR2 SYGVQD (reference sequence). V lost 7 bases and J 6 bases, leaving 14 bases between the germline ends. This CDR3 is 13 amino acids long. The DNA for the CDR3 is TGCGCCAGCACCGAGGGGGGGTCGGATACGCAGTATTTT. Translation gives CASTEGGSDTQYF.

The chain links TRBV11-2 to TRBJ2-7; 7 bases map to TRBD1. V lost 5 bases and J lost 2; bases outside the gene matches: 9. The CDR3 length is 15 residues. CDR1 is SGHAT and CDR2 is FQNNGV in the germline V gene. Here the CDR3 reads CASSQGQDETYEQYF. As DNA, the CDR3 is TGTGCCAGCAGCCAAGGACAGGACGAGACCTACGAGCAGTACTTC.

The chain is built from TRBV7-6 and TRBJ2-5; D is ambiguous. With 6 bases removed from V and 1 base from J, the gap between germline ends came to 3 bases. Germline assignment: CDR1 SGHVS and CDR2 FNYEAQ. The CDR3 has 11 amino acids. CDR3 in DNA: TGTGCCAGCAGTCTCCAAGAGACCCAGTACTTC. Residues: CASSLQETQYF. The full variable domain, its missing parts supplied by reference TRBV7-6 and TRBJ2-5, is GAGVSQSPRYKVTKRGQDVALRCDPISGHVSLYWYRQALGQGPEFLTYFNYEAQQDKSGLPNDRFSAERPEGSISTLTIQRTEQRDSAMYRCASSLQETQYFGPGTRLLVL.

The gene calls are TRBV6-1 and TRBJ1-5; TRBD1 aligns across 8 bases. J lost 8 bases, V lost 1 base, and 4 bases had no gene match. The CDR3 is made up of 14 amino acids. Germline CDR1 is MNHNS and CDR2 is SASEGT. The chain's CDR3 is CASSEDRGWKPQHF. CDR3 coding DNA: TGTGCCAGCAGTGAAGACAGGGGGTGGAAGCCCCAGCATTTT.

V and J are TRBV30 and TRBJ2-1; D remains unclear. CDR3 length equals 14 residues. V lost 5 bases, J lost 4 bases, and 15 bases lay in between. In germline, CDR1 is GTSNPN, CDR2 SVGIG (reference sequence). This chain's CDR3 is CAWGRKETYNEQFF. Written as DNA, the CDR3 is TGTGCCTGGGGACGGAAAGAGACTTACAATGAGCAGTTCTTC. Full variable domain (missing parts from reference TRBV30 and TRBJ2-1): SQTIHQWPATLVQPVGSPLSLECTVEGTSNPNLYWYRQAAGRGLQLLFYSVGIGQISSEVPQNLSASRPQDRQFILSSKKLLLSDSGFYLCAWGRKETYNEQFFGPGTRLTVL.

This chain connects TRBV27 to TRBJ2-5; D remains unclear. The CDR3 has 13 amino acids. V was cut by 5 bases and J by 5 bases, with 12 bases left in between. The germline CDR1 and CDR2 sequences are MNHEY and SMNVEV (reference sequence). The CDR3 region has the DNA TGTGCCAGCAGTCCCCGTCCCCGGGAGACCCAGTACTTC. Translating gives CASSPRPRETQYF.

The chain joins TRBV5-8 to TRBJ2-5; 9 bases align to TRBD1. Germline CDR1 is SGHTS and CDR2 is YDEGEE. This CDR3 is built from 14 residues. The V gene end was trimmed by 4 bases and the J gene end by 6 bases; junction bases not matched to a gene: 7. In nucleotides, the CDR3 is TGTGCCAGCAGCCCGGACAGGGGTAGACAGACCCAGTACTTC. This encodes CASSPDRGRQTQYF.

This clone turned up a few times. This rearrangement joins TRBV28 to TRBJ1-3; 7 positions agree with TRBD1. V was clipped by 4 bases and J by 3 bases; unmatched bases: 12. CDR3 length: 17 amino acids. Germline CDR1 MDHEN, CDR2 SYDVKM. The CDR3 loop is CASSSVDRRPLGNTIYF. The DNA for the CDR3 is TGTGCCAGCAGTTCTGTGGACAGGAGACCACTTGGAAACACCATATATTTT.

This clone occurred once. The V gene is TRBV7-2, the J gene TRBJ2-7; weak D call: TRBD2 (6 bases). The CDR3 is made up of 15 amino acids. Germline CDR1 reads SGHTA; CDR2 reads FQGNSA. V lost 2 bases, J lost 2 bases, and 13 bases lay in between. The chain's CDR3 is CASSLTGTGAYEQYF. CDR3 DNA sequence: TGTGCCAGCAGCTTAACCGGGACGGGGGCCTACGAGCAGTACTTC.

The chain combines TRBV2 with TRBJ2-5; TRBD2 matches at 11 bases. The CDR3 is made up of 14 amino acids. The germline gives CDR1 SNHLY, CDR2 FYNNEI. The junction had 5 bases not matched to a gene; V was cut back by 9 bases and J by 2 bases. The CDR3 nucleotides are TGTGCCAGTGGGGGACTAGCGGAGCAAGAGACCCAGTACTTC. The encoded protein is CASGGLAEQETQYF.

The chain employs TRBV10-3 and TRBJ1-3; perhaps TRBD1 as D (6 bases). The CDR3 runs 14 residues. The germline gives CDR1 ENHRY, CDR2 SYGVKD. V was trimmed by 6 bases and J by 0 bases, leaving 9 bases between them. The CDR3 region is CAISTGISGNTIYF. The CDR3 nucleotides are TGTGCCATCAGCACAGGGATCTCTGGAAACACCATATATTTT.

This clone was detected only once. The genes are TRBV28 and TRBJ2-1, with 9 nucleotides matching TRBD2. V lost 5 bases and J lost 3; bases outside the gene matches: 5. Germline V gives CDR1 MDHEN, CDR2 SYDVKM. CDR3 length: 15 amino acids. As DNA, the CDR3 is TGTGCCAGCAGTCCCACTAGCGGGTACTACAATGAGCAGTTCTTC. It codes for CASSPTSGYYNEQFF.